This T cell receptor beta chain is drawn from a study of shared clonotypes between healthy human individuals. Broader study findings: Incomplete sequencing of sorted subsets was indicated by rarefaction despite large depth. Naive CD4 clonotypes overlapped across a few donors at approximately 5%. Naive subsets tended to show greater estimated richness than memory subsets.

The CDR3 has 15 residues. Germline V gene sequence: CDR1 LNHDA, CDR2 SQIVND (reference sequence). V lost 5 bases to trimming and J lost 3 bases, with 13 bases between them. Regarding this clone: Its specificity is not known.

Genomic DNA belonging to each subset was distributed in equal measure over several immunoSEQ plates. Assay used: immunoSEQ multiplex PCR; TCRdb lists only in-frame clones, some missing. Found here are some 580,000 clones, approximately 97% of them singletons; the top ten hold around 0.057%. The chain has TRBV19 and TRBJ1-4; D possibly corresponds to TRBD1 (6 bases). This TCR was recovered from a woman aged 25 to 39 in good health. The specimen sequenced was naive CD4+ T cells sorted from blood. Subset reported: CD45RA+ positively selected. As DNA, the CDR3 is TGTGCCAGTAGTTCCCCCGGGACATCTAATGAAAAACTGTTTTTT. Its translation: CASSSPGTSNEKLFF.